The 4 T cell receptor beta chains below all came from one sample that was sequenced in a study of CD8+ T cells in alopecia areata. Extracted from the samples, RNA was reverse transcribed into cDNA to serve as the sequencing template. Libraries were prepared by immunoSEQ multiplex PCR; TCRdb keeps only in-frame clonotypes and omits some of them. This repertoire shows roughly 190,000 clones, 60% found once; its top ten account for around 0.69%. The treatment was: oral pan-JAK inhibitor, 5-10 mg twice daily. The material was CD4+ T cells sorted from blood, obtained at week 4, from a patient treated with tofacitinib. The receptors shown here come from a human donor with alopecia areata.

This clone was observed a few times. The rearrangement links TRBV19 to TRBJ2-1; tentatively, D is TRBD2 (6 bases). Germline CDR1 reads LNHDA; CDR2 reads SQIVND (reference sequence). The CDR3 sequence is 16 residues long. Trimming removed 3 bases from V and 2 bases from J, with 14 bases in between. The CDR3 nucleotides are TGTGCCAGTAGTATTGTGGCGGGACGTACCTACAATGAGCAGTTCTTC. The encoded protein is CASSIVAGRTYNEQFF.

The chain carries TRBV11-2 and TRBJ1-5; TRBD1 matches at 9 bases. This CDR3 has 15 residues. CDR1 and CDR2 from the germline V gene are SGHAT and FQNNGV. J was trimmed by 3 bases and V by 5 bases; bases with no gene match: 5. CDR3 bases: TGTGCCAGCAGCCAGGGACAGGGCTACAATCAGCCCCAGCATTTT. Translating gives CASSQGQGYNQPQHF.

The chain joins TRBV20-1 to TRBJ1-2; D is uncertain. This CDR3 has 9 residues. Germline-derived CDR1 and CDR2 are DFQATT and SNEGSKA (reference sequence). V was trimmed by 6 bases and J by 8 bases, leaving 7 bases between them. This chain's CDR3 is CSASRGYTF. Written as DNA, the CDR3 is TGCAGTGCAAGCAGGGGCTACACCTTC.

This clone showed up just once. The chain employs TRBV20-1 and TRBJ2-7, with D tentatively TRBD2 (5 bases). Deletions cut 5 bases from V and 7 bases from J, with 9 bases between. Germline CDR1 is DFQATT and CDR2 is SNEGSKA (reference sequence). This CDR3 is built from 10 residues. CDR3 sequence (DNA): TGCAGTGCTGCCCCGGGGGAGCAGTACTTC. Protein: CSAAPGEQYF.